A selection of T cell receptor beta chains follows, all from one sample in a study of cytomegalovirus exposure and HLA in healthy donors. Profiled with immunoSEQ multiplex PCR; TCRdb holds only in-frame clones, not every one. The data show some 200,000 clones, 82% seen once. Sequenced: PBMCs. All receptors derive from a woman aged 18-29 years in good health and CMV-seronegative. CDR3s include the opening cysteine and the closing phenylalanine or tryptophan. A D gene is named only where the DNA matches it firmly. Size is stated for part of the rows, as once, few or many counts, or as a class when the clone is expanded.

j_call | v_call | clone_size | d_call | cdr3_nt | cdr3_aa
TRBJ1-1 | TRBV28 | NA | TRBD1 | TGTGCCAGCAGTTTCCTTGTACAGGGGCCCCAAAAGAACACTGAAGCTTTCTTT | CASSFLVQGPQKNTEAFF
TRBJ2-1 | TRBV7-6 | NA | NA | TGTGCCAGCAGCTTGGGGGGTGAGCAGTTCTTC | CASSLGGEQFF
TRBJ2-5 | TRBV12-5 | NA | TRBD2 | TGTGCTAGTGGTGGGAACTCTAGCGGGGGACCCCAAGAGACCCAGTACTTC | CASGGNSSGGPQETQYF
TRBJ2-2 | TRBV5-1 | once | NA | TGCGTCAGCAGCTTAACCTCTAGCCTTACCGGGGAGCTGTTTTTT | CVSSLTSSLTGELFF
TRBJ2-1 | TRBV30 | NA | NA | TGTGCCTGGAGTGCCAGCAATGAGCAGTTCTTC | CAWSASNEQFF
TRBJ1-1 | TRBV6-5 | NA | NA | TGTGCCAGCAGTTACTCGAGAGGGATGGAAGCTTTCTTT | CASSYSRGMEAFF
TRBJ2-4 | TRBV5-1 | NA | TRBD1 | TGCGCCAGCAGCGGCCCGGGACAGGCTACTACTAACCACAAAAACATTCAGTACTTC | CASSGPGQATTNHKNIQYF
TRBJ2-2 | TRBV14 | NA | TRBD2 | TGTGCCAGCAGCCACCCAGCGGGGGGGACCGGGGAGCTGTTTTTT | CASSHPAGGTGELFF
TRBJ2-7 | TRBV18 | NA | NA | TGTGCCAGCTCACCCCCTACACGGGGCGAGCAGTACTTC | CASSPPTRGEQYF
TRBJ1-5 | TRBV4-1 | few | NA | TGCGCCAGCAGCCAAGAATCCGGTCCTAGCAATCAGCCCCAGCATTTT | CASSQESGPSNQPQHF
TRBJ2-7 | TRBV5-6 | NA | TRBD1 | TGTGCCAGCAGCTTGGCACAGGGGACCTACGAGCAGTACTTC | CASSLAQGTYEQYF
TRBJ1-4 | TRBV2 | NA | NA | TGTGCCAGCAGTGAAGGGGGCTTTCGAGAAAAACTGTTTTTT | CASSEGGFREKLFF
TRBJ2-1 | TRBV27 | NA | TRBD2 | TGTGCCAGCAGTTTATCCCCTAGCGGGGGGAATGAGCAGTTCTTC | CASSLSPSGGNEQFF
TRBJ1-5 | TRBV10-3 | few | TRBD1 | TGTGCCATCAGTGAGTGGGACAGGGGGTATCAGCCCCAGCATTTT | CAISEWDRGYQPQHF
TRBJ1-2 | TRBV14 | once | TRBD1 | TGTGCCAGCAGCCTAACCGGGACAGAAGGCTACACCTTC | CASSLTGTEGYTF
TRBJ1-2 | TRBV11-2 | once | NA | TGTGCCAGCAGCTTAGGGGGAGGGCAGGGACGTTTTAGTGGCTACACCTTC | CASSLGGGQGRFSGYTF
TRBJ1-2 | TRBV27 | NA | NA | TGTGCCAGCAGCCACGGAACTAGTGGCTACACCTTC | CASSHGTSGYTF
TRBJ2-1 | TRBV20-1 | NA | NA | TGCAGTGCTAGTTACAGAGATGAGCAGTTCTTC | CSASYRDEQFF
TRBJ1-1 | TRBV6-1 | few | NA | TGTGCCAGCAGTGAATACCAGACAACCTTCTTT | CASSEYQTTFF
TRBJ1-5 | TRBV2 | NA | TRBD1 | TGTGCCAGCAGGATGGACAGGGATTATCAGCCCCAGCATTTT | CASRMDRDYQPQHF
TRBJ2-7 | TRBV2 | few | NA | TGTGCCAGCAGTGAGAACAGAATGGAGCAGTACTTC | CASSENRMEQYF
TRBJ2-7 | TRBV7-9 | few | NA | TGTGCCAGCAGCTCAACGACAGGAGGCTACGAGCAGTACTTC | CASSSTTGGYEQYF
TRBJ1-2 | TRBV9 | NA | NA | TGTGCCAGCAGCGTAGCCTCCCCAGGGATCCAAGGCTACACCTTC | CASSVASPGIQGYTF